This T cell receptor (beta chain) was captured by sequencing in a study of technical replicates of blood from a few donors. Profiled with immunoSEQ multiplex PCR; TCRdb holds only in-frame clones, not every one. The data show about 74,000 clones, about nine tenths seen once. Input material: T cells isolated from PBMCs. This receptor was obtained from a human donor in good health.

The CDR3 sequence is CASSHRPPLAYSTDTQYF. Written as DNA, the CDR3 is TGCGCCAGCAGCCACCGACCCCCACTAGCGTATAGCACAGATACGCAGTATTTT. V and J are TRBV5-1 and TRBJ2-3, with 7 bases lining up with TRBD2. The germline gives CDR1 SGHRS, CDR2 YFSETQ. This CDR3 spans 18 amino acids. Germline trimming cut 4 bases from V and 0 bases from J; bases unmatched to any gene: 14.